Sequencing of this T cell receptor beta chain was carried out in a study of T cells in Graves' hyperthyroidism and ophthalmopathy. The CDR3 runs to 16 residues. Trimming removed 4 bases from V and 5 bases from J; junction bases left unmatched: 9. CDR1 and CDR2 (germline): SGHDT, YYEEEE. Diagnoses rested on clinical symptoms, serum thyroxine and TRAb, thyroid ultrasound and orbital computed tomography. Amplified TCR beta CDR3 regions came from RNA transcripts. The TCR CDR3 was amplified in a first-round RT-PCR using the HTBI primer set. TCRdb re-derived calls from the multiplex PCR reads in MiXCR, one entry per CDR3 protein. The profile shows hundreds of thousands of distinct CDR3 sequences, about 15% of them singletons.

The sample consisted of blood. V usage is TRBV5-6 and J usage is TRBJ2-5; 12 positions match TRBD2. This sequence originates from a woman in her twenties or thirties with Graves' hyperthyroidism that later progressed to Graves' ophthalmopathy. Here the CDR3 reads CASSGGLAGGRETQYF. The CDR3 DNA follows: TGTGCCAGCAGCGGGGGACTAGCGGGCGGAAGGGAGACCCAGTACTTC.